These 16 T cell receptor beta chains share one sample of origin, sequenced in a study of blood T cell repertoires in COVID-19. Assay used: immunoSEQ multiplex PCR; TCRdb lists only in-frame clones, some missing. The sample lists about 39,000 clones, 80% to 90% occurring once. Specimen: peripheral blood. These receptors all stem from a man in his sixties in a cohort sampled during active COVID-19.

This chain connects TRBV14 to TRBJ2-7, with 9 bases lining up with TRBD1. V lost 2 bases to trimming and J lost 0 bases; unmatched junction nucleotides: 8. The length of the CDR3 is 17 residues. Germline V gene data show CDR1 as SGHDN and CDR2 as FVKESK. The CDR3 protein is CASSQLGQGPSSYEQYF. Written as DNA, the CDR3 is TGTGCCAGCAGCCAACTTGGACAGGGGCCGAGCTCCTACGAGCAGTACTTC.

The chain carries TRBV6-1 and TRBJ2-7, with 8 bases fitting TRBD2. J gave up 2 bases and V 1 base, and 4 bases lay outside the gene matches. The CDR3 is made up of 15 amino acids. CDR1 and CDR2 (germline): MNHNS, SASEGT. CDR3 sequence (DNA): TGTGCCAGCAGTGAAGTAGCGGGGTCAGCCTACGAGCAGTACTTC. Its translation is CASSEVAGSAYEQYF.

This chain connects TRBV27 to TRBJ2-7, with TRBD1 matching over 7 bases. CDR3 length: 12 amino acids. With 8 bases clipped from V and 3 bases from J, the junction kept 4 bases outside the gene matches. CDR1 MNHEY and CDR2 SMNVEV come from the germline V gene (reference sequence). The CDR3 DNA follows: TGTGCCAGCCGTCGGACAGGCTACGAGCAGTACTTC. This encodes CASRRTGYEQYF.

This rearrangement joins TRBV9 to TRBJ2-5, with 9 bases identical to TRBD2. Germline V gene data show CDR1 as SGDLS and CDR2 as YYNGEE. The V and J ends lost 0 bases and 0 bases, in that order; junction bases with no gene match: 3. This CDR3 comprises 16 residues. The DNA for the CDR3 is TGTGCCAGCAGCGTAGCGGCTAGCGGGGACCAAGAGACCCAGTACTTC. Its protein product is CASSVAASGDQETQYF.

The chain is built from TRBV4-1 and TRBJ1-1; 8 positions match TRBD1. This CDR3 has 15 residues. In germline, CDR1 is MGHRA, CDR2 YSYEKL. Losses at the gene ends were 1 base for V and 5 bases for J; bases not matched to a gene: 6. The CDR3 sequence is CASSQGQGARTEAFF. In DNA, the CDR3 is TGCGCCAGCAGCCAAGGGCAGGGGGCGAGAACTGAAGCTTTCTTT.

The chain combines TRBV7-9 with TRBJ2-3, with 8 bases matching TRBD1. J was trimmed by 2 bases and V by 5 bases; bases with no gene match: 6. The germline V gene encodes CDR1 SEHNR and CDR2 FQNEAQ (reference sequence). This CDR3 is built from 15 residues. CDR3 in amino acids: CASSPTTGDTDTQYF. CDR3 nucleotides: TGTGCCAGCAGCCCTACGACAGGGGACACAGATACGCAGTATTTT.

V is TRBV2 and J is TRBJ2-1; the match to TRBD2 covers 12 bases. J was trimmed by 9 bases and V by 3 bases; bases with no gene match: 21. Germline CDR1 reads SNHLY; CDR2 reads FYNNEI. This CDR3 region has 20 residues. The CDR3 reads CASSEDGMVPSGRDWSEQFF. The CDR3 nucleotides are TGTGCCAGCAGTGAGGATGGGATGGTTCCTAGCGGGAGGGATTGGAGTGAGCAGTTCTTC.

V gene TRBV7-3 combines with J gene TRBJ2-5, with TRBD1 as a possible D gene (5 bases). This CDR3 comprises 13 residues. Trimming removed 6 bases at V and 5 bases at J, with 13 bases between. Germline V lookup: CDR1 SGHTA, CDR2 FQGTGA. The CDR3 loop reads CASSLDRMETQYF. The CDR3, as DNA: TGTGCCAGCAGTTTAGACAGAATGGAGACCCAGTACTTC.

A remark on this clone: In the same sample, other DNA sequences code for this CDR3. The V call is TRBV6-2 or TRBV6-3, the J call TRBJ1-6, with TRBD1 identical over 7 bases. Germline assignment: CDR1 MNHEY and CDR2 SVGEGT. Trimming cost V 0 bases and J 7 bases; bases outside gene matches: 3. This CDR3 region has 15 residues. The CDR3 protein is CASSYSTGTNSPLHF. In nucleotides, the CDR3 is TGTGCCAGCAGTTACTCGACAGGGACCAATTCACCCCTCCACTTT.

The chain has TRBV7-2 and TRBJ2-1; unclear D gene. Trimming stripped 2 bases from V and 3 bases from J, with 11 bases between. CDR1 SGHTA and CDR2 FQGNSA come from the germline V gene. The CDR3 contains 15 residues. The CDR3 loop is CASSLPGNYYNEQFF. In DNA, the CDR3 is TGTGCCAGCAGCTTACCGGGTAACTACTACAATGAGCAGTTCTTC.

This clone appeared a single time. This sequence joins TRBV11-2 and TRBJ2-7; 8 bases are a match to TRBD1. Trimming removed 4 bases from V and 7 bases from J; junction bases left unmatched: 12. CDR3 length: 15 residues. Germline lookup yields CDR1 SGHAT and CDR2 FQNNGV. CDR3 in amino acids: CASSSGTGPLGEQYF. As DNA, the CDR3 is TGTGCCAGCAGCTCCGGGACAGGACCTCTCGGTGAGCAGTACTTC.

V and J are TRBV19 and TRBJ2-3; 7 bases map to TRBD2. CDR1 is LNHDA, CDR2 SQIVND, per germline (reference sequence). This CDR3 contains 16 residues. V trimming: 8 bases; J trimming: 4 bases; junction bases outside the gene matches: 15. The CDR3 bases are TGTGCCAGTGCTACTCTATGGGGAGGGGTGTCAGATACGCAGTATTTT. It translates to CASATLWGGVSDTQYF.

The J gene is TRBJ2-4, the V gene TRBV13, with D possibly matching TRBD1 (5 bases). The CDR3 has 14 residues. Germline V CDR1 and CDR2: PRHDT, FYEKMQ (reference sequence). Trimming took off 5 bases at V and 5 bases at J, with 13 bases between the two ends. CDR3 coding DNA: TGTGCCAGCAGCCCCAGGGCTAGACAAAACATTCAGTACTTC. Encoded protein: CASSPRARQNIQYF.

The rearrangement links TRBV7-2 to TRBJ1-5; weak D call: TRBD1 (5 bases). CDR1 and CDR2 from the germline V gene are SGHTA and FQGNSA. V dropped 5 bases and J dropped 6 bases, with 17 bases sitting between them. There are 15 residues in the CDR3. DNA of the CDR3: TGTGCCAGCAGCGTGAGGTGGGGGGGGTCTCAGCCCCAGCATTTT. Amino acids: CASSVRWGGSQPQHF.

V is TRBV30 and J is TRBJ2-6; TRBD1 might be the D (6 bases). Looked up from germline, CDR1 is GTSNPN and CDR2 is SVGIG (reference sequence). V gave up 2 bases and J gave up 1 base, with 15 bases separating them. This CDR3 is 17 amino acids long. DNA of the CDR3: TGTGCCTGGAGTCGTGACAGGACTTCATCTGGGGCCAACGTCCTGACTTTC. This codes for CAWSRDRTSSGANVLTF.

This chain joins TRBV9 and TRBJ2-1; D may be TRBD2 (5 bases). The CDR3 is made up of 14 amino acids. V gave up 3 bases and J gave up 1 base, with 8 bases separating them. Germline CDR1 is SGDLS and CDR2 is YYNGEE. In DNA, the CDR3 is TGTGCCAGCAGCGCTACTAGTTCCTACAATGAGCAGTTCTTC. Residues: CASSATSSYNEQFF. Combining the CDR3 with reference TRBV9 and TRBJ2-1 gives the whole variable domain DSGVTQTPKHLITATGQRVTLRCSPRSGDLSVYWYQQSLDQGLQFLIQYYNGEERAKGNILERFSAQQFPDLHSELNLSSLELGDSALYFCASSATSSYNEQFFGPGTRLTVL.